This TCR beta chain was captured by sequencing in a study of T cell clones after liver transplantation. Profiled with immunoSEQ multiplex PCR; TCRdb holds only in-frame clones, not every one. Among tens of thousands of clones listed, about 92% were seen once. Germline CDR1 reads SGHRS; CDR2 reads YFSETQ. The CDR3 has 19 residues. V was pared by 2 bases and J by 2 bases, with 14 bases of the junction left unmatched. V usage is TRBV5-1 and J usage is TRBJ2-3; TRBD2 matches at 10 bases. This clonotype originated in a human patient who received a liver transplant. Some T cells may be the graft donor's. Sequenced material: CD4+ T cells from blood, taken 25 months after liver transplant. The CDR3 DNA sequence: TGCGCCAGCAGCTTAAGGGGACTAGCGACCAGAGGGGACACAGATACGCAGTATTTT. Translating it yields CASSLRGLATRGDTDTQYF.